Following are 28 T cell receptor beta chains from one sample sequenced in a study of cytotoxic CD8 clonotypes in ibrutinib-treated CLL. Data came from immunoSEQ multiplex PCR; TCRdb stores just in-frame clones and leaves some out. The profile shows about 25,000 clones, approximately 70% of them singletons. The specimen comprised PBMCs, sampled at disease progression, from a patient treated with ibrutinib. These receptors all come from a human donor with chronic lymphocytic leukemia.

The CDR3 region is CSATDPNTEAFF. CDR3 DNA sequence: TGCAGCGCGACTGATCCGAACACTGAAGCTTTCTTT. J is TRBJ1-1 and V is TRBV29-1; D is ambiguous. The V and J ends lost 7 bases and 1 base respectively, with 10 bases between them. CDR3 size: 12 residues. Germline lookup yields CDR1 SQVTM and CDR2 ANQGSEA.

CDR3 nucleotide sequence: TGTGCCAGAAGCTTGGCACATTATTACAATGAGCAGTTCTTC. The encoded protein is CARSLAHYYNEQFF. This chain links TRBV5-3 with TRBJ2-1; D unresolved. TRBV5-3 is recorded as an ORF, its role being uncertain. The CDR3 is 14 amino acids. The germline V and J ends were trimmed by 0 bases and 4 bases, with 8 bases remaining between them.

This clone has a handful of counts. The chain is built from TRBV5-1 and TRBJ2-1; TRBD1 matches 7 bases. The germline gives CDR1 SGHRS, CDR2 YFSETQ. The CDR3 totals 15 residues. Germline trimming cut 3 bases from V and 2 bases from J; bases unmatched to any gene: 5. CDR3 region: CASSSRQGPYNEQFF. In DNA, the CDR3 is TGCGCCAGCAGCTCTCGACAGGGCCCCTACAATGAGCAGTTCTTC.

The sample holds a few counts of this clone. In DNA form, the CDR3 reads TGCGCCAGCCGCCCTGGGGTAGACTATGGCTACACCTTC. Residues: CASRPGVDYGYTF. This rearrangement joins TRBV5-1 to TRBJ1-2; D is unresolved. Germline V gene sequence: CDR1 SGHRS, CDR2 YFSETQ. Trimming stripped 7 bases from V and 3 bases from J, with 13 bases between. CDR3 length: 13 residues.

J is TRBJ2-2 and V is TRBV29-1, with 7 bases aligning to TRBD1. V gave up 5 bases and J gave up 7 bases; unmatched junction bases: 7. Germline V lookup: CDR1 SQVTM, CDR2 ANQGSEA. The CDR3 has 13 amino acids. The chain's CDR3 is CSVNRGQGGELFF. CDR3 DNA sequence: TGCAGCGTTAATAGGGGGCAGGGCGGGGAGCTGTTTTTT.

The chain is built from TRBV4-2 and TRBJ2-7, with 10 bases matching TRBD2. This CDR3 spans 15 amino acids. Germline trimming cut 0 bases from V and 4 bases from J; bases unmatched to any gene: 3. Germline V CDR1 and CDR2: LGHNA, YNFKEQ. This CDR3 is CASSQETSGVYEQYF. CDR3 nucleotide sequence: TGTGCCAGCAGCCAAGAAACTAGCGGGGTATACGAGCAGTACTTC.

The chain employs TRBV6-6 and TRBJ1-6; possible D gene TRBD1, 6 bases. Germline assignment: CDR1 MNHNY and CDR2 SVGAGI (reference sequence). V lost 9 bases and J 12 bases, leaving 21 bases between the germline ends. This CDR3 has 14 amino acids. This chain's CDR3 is CASRDTFPWGPLHF. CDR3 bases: TGTGCCAGTCGGGACACCTTCCCATGGGGACCCCTCCACTTT.

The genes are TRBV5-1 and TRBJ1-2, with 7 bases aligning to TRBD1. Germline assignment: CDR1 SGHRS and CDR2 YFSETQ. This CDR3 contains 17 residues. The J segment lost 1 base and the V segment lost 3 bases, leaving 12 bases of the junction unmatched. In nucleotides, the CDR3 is TGCGCCAGCAGCTCTTCCTGGGACAGTCCTAGTAACTATGGCTACACCTTC. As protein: CASSSSWDSPSNYGYTF.

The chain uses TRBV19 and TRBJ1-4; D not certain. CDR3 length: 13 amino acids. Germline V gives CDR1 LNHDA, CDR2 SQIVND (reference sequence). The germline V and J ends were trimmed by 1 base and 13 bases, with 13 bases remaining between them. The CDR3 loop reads CASSIGSGGGLFF. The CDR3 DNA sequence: TGTGCCAGTAGTATAGGATCGGGAGGCGGACTGTTTTTT.

CDR3 sequence: CASSFHGTTEAFF. The CDR3 DNA reads as TGTGCCAGCAGTTTTCATGGGACGACTGAAGCTTTCTTT. J is TRBJ1-1 and V is TRBV27, with D possibly TRBD1 on 5 matching bases. The CDR3 has 13 residues. Trimming pared 3 bases from V and 5 bases from J, leaving 10 bases between. Germline-derived CDR1 and CDR2 are MNHEY and SMNVEV (reference sequence).

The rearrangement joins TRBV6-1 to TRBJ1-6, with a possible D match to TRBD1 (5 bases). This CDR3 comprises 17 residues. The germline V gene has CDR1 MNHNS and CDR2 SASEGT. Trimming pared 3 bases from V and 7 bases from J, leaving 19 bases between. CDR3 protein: CASSDQGVLGANSPLHF. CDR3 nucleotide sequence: TGTGCCAGCAGTGATCAGGGAGTCTTGGGCGCGAATTCACCCCTCCACTTT.

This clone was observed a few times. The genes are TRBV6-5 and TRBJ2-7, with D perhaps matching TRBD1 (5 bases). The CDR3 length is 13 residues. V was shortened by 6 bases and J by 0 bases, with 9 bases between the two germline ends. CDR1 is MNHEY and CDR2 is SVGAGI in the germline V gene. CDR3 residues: CASSLDTSYEQYF. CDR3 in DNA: TGTGCCAGCAGCTTGGACACCTCCTACGAGCAGTACTTC.

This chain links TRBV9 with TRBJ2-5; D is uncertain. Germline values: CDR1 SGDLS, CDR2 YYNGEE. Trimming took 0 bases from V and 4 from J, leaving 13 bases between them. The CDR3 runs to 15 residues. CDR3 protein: CASSVAMTPVETQYF. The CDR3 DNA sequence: TGTGCCAGCAGCGTAGCTATGACCCCAGTAGAGACCCAGTACTTC.

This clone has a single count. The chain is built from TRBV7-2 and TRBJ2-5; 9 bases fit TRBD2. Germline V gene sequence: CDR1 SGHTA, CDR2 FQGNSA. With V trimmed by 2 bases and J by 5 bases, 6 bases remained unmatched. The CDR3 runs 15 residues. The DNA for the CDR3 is TGTGCCAGCAGCTTAATGAGACTAGCGGCGGAGACCCAGTACTTC. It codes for CASSLMRLAAETQYF.

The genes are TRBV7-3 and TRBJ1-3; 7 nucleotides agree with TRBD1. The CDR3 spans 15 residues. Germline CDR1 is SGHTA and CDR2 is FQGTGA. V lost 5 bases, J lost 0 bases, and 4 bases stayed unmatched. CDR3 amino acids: CASSPGGSSGNTIYF. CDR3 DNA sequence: TGTGCCAGCAGCCCAGGGGGGAGCTCTGGAAACACCATATATTTT.

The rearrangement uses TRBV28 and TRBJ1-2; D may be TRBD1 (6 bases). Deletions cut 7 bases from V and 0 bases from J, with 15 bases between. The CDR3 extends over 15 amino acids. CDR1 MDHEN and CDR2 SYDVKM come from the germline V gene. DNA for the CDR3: TGTGCCAGCACCCCCGGACAGACCCCTAACTATGGCTACACCTTC. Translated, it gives CASTPGQTPNYGYTF.

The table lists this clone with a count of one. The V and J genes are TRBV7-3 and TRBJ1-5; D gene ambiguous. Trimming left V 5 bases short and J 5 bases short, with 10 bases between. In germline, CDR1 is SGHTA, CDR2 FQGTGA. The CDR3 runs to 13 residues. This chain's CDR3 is CASSTGPDQPQHF. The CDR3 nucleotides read TGTGCCAGCAGCACCGGACCCGATCAGCCCCAGCATTTT. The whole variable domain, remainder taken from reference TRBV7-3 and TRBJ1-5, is GAGVSQTPSNKVTEKGKYVELRCDPISGHTALYWYRQSLGQGPEFLIYFQGTGAADDSGLPNDRFFAVRPEGSVSTLKIQRTERGDSAVYLCASSTGPDQPQHFGDGTRLSIL.

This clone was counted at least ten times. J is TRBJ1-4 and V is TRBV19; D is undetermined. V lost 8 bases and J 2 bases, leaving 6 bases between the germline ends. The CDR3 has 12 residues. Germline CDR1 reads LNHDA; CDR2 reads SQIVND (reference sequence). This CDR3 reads CASFGTNEKLFF. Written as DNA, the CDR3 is TGTGCCAGTTTCGGGACTAATGAAAAACTGTTTTTT. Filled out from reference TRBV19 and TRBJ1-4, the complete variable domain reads DGGITQSPKYLFRKEGQNVTLSCEQNLNHDAMYWYRQDPGQGLRLIYYSQIVNDFQKGDIAEGYSVSREKKESFPLTVTSAQKNPTAFYLCASFGTNEKLFFGSGTQLSVL.

The CDR3 reads CASGLRGAPHEQFF. DNA of the CDR3: TGTGCCAGTGGGTTGCGGGGGGCCCCCCATGAGCAGTTCTTC. This chain joins TRBV5-4 and TRBJ2-1, with 8 positions matching TRBD2. CDR1 is SGHNT and CDR2 is YYREEE in the germline V gene (reference sequence). The CDR3 covers 14 residues. V was pared by 8 bases and J by 8 bases, with 12 bases of the junction left unmatched.

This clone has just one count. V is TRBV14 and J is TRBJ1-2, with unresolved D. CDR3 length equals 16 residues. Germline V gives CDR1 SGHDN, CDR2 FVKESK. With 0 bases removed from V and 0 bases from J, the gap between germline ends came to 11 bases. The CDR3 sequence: CASSQDGGRPNYGYTF. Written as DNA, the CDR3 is TGTGCCAGCAGCCAAGATGGAGGCCGACCTAACTATGGCTACACCTTC.

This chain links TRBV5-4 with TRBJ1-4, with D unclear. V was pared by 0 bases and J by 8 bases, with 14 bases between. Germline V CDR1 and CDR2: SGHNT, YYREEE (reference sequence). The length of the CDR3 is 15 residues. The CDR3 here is CASSLAGQLSEKLFF. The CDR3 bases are TGTGCCAGCAGCTTGGCCGGGCAGCTCTCCGAAAAACTGTTTTTT. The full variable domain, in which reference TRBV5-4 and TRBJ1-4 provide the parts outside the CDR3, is ETGVTQSPTHLIKTRGQQVTLRCSSQSGHNTVSWYQQALGQGPQFIFQYYREEENGRGNFPPRFSGLQFPNYSSELNVNALELDDSALYLCASSLAGQLSEKLFFGSGTQLSVL.

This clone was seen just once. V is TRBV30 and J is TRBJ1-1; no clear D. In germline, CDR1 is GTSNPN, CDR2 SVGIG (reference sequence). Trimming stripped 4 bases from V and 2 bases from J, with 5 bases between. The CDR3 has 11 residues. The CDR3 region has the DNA TGTGCCTGGATGGGAAACACTGAAGCTTTCTTT. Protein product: CAWMGNTEAFF.

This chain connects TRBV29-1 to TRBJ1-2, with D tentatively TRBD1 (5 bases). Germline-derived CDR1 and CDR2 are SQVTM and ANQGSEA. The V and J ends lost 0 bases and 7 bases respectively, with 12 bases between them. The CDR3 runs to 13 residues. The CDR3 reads CSVEDPRGPGYTF. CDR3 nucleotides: TGCAGCGTTGAAGATCCTAGGGGTCCTGGCTACACCTTC.

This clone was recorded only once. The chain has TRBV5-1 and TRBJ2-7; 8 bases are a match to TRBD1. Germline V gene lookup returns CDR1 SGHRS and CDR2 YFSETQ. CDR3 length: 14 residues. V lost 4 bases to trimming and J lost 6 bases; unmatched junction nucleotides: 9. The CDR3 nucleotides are TGCGCCAGCAGCCTAGGGACAGGTTCGGGCGAGCAGTACTTC. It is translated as CASSLGTGSGEQYF.

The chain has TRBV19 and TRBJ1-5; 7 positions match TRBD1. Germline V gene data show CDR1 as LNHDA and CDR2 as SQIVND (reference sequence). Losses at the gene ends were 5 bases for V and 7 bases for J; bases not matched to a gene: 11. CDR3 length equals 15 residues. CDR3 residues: CASSPQTGTFQPQHF. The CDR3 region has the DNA TGTGCCAGTAGTCCTCAGACAGGGACCTTCCAGCCCCAGCATTTT.

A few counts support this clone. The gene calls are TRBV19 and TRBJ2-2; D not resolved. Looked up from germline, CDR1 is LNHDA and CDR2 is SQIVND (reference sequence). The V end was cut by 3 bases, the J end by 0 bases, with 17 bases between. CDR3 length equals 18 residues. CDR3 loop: CASSIFPGQAANTGELFF. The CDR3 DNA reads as TGTGCCAGTAGTATTTTCCCCGGCCAGGCAGCGAACACCGGGGAGCTGTTTTTT.

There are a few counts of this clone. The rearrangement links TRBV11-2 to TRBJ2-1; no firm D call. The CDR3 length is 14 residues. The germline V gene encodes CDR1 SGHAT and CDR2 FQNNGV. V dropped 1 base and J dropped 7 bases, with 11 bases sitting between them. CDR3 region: CASSLVVTRNEQFF. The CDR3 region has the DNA TGTGCCAGCAGCTTAGTGGTCACCAGAAATGAGCAGTTCTTC.

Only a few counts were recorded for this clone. The CDR3 sequence is CASSLTGAGYEQFF. DNA of the CDR3: TGTGCCAGCAGTTTGACGGGGGCGGGCTATGAGCAGTTCTTC. The chain employs TRBV27 and TRBJ2-1; either TRBD1 or TRBD2 may fit D (6 bases each). Germline values: CDR1 MNHEY, CDR2 SMNVEV (reference sequence). The CDR3 has 14 amino acids. V lost 3 bases, J lost 8 bases, and 14 bases lay in between.